A single sample is the source of the 19 T cell receptor beta chains below, sequenced in a study of T cell repertoires in cytomegalovirus infection. Via MiXCR, TCRdb re-called the reads, giving one row per CDR3 protein. Of fewer than 350,000 distinct CDR3 sequences listed, 15% to 20% are singletons. Specimen: PBMCs. The receptors stem from a human donor in good health (CMV status not recorded). Some clones in this sample may be carry-over from other donors' samples.

This clonotype was seen many times. The chain links TRBV28 to TRBJ2-5; a possible D gene is TRBD1 (6 bases). There are 14 residues in the CDR3. Between the trimmed V and J ends, which lost 5 bases and 4 bases, there was a span of 14 bases. CDR1 is MDHEN, CDR2 SYDVKM, per germline. CDR3 amino acids: CASSIPGVGETQYF. The CDR3 DNA reads TGTGCCAGCAGTATACCAGGGGTAGGAGAGACCCAGTACTTC.

This chain connects TRBV28 to TRBJ1-5; weak D call: TRBD1 (6 bases). Trimming removed 4 bases from V and 5 bases from J, with 15 bases in between. CDR3 length: 15 residues. Germline CDR1 reads MDHEN; CDR2 reads SYDVKM. CDR3 nucleotide sequence: TGTGCCAGCAGTTCAGGACAGCTAAGGGATCAGCCCCAGCATTTT. Translating it yields CASSSGQLRDQPQHF.

In this sample, this clonotype turned up many times. The J gene is TRBJ2-7, the V gene TRBV7-9, with D perhaps matching TRBD2 (6 bases). The CDR3 runs 13 residues. In germline, CDR1 is SEHNR, CDR2 FQNEAQ (reference sequence). V gave up 5 bases and J gave up 2 bases, with 10 bases separating them. The chain's CDR3 is CASSTGDPYEQYF. CDR3 nucleotide sequence: TGTGCCAGCAGCACGGGAGACCCCTACGAGCAGTACTTC. Together with reference TRBV7-9 and TRBJ2-7, the CDR3 gives the full variable domain: DTGVSQNPRHKITKRGQNVTFRCDPISEHNRLYWYRQTLGQGPEFLTYFQNEAQLEKSRLLSDRFSAERPKGSFSTLEIQRTEQGDSAMYLCASSTGDPYEQYFGPGTRLTVT.

This clonotype was seen only a few times. J is TRBJ2-5 and V is TRBV7-8, with 8 bases that match TRBD1. CDR1 and CDR2 from the germline V gene are SGHVS and FQNEAQ. V lost 3 bases and J lost 5; bases outside the gene matches: 8. The CDR3 runs to 15 residues. CDR3 in DNA: TGTGCCAGCAGCTTTGGGGACAGGAGGGAGGAGACCCAGTACTTC. This codes for CASSFGDRREETQYF.

The chain uses TRBV28 and TRBJ1-4; tentatively, D is TRBD1 (6 bases). CDR3 size: 14 residues. Trimming removed 11 bases at V and 3 bases at J, with 16 bases between. The germline CDR1 and CDR2 sequences are MDHEN and SYDVKM. CDR3 residues: CAHAGAGANEKLFF. The CDR3 bases are TGTGCCCATGCAGGGGCAGGGGCTAATGAAAAACTGTTTTTT.

V and J are TRBV12-3 or TRBV12-4 and TRBJ1-1; D is unresolved. Trimming stripped 6 bases from V and 4 bases from J, with 18 bases between. This CDR3 contains 15 residues. The CDR3 nucleotides are TGTGCCAGCAGAACAGCGGCCCCGAGGAGCACTGAAGCTTTCTTT. Protein sequence: CASRTAAPRSTEAFF.

This clonotype was detected many times. This chain uses TRBV6-1 with TRBJ1-2, with D unresolved. V lost 3 bases and J 1 base, leaving 9 bases between the germline ends. In germline, CDR1 is MNHNS, CDR2 SASEGT. The CDR3 has 14 amino acids. CDR3 residues: CASSDPMVNYGYTF. CDR3 bases: TGTGCCAGCAGTGATCCCATGGTTAACTATGGCTACACCTTC.

This clonotype was observed a handful of times. This rearrangement joins TRBV4-2 to TRBJ1-2; 8 bases are shared with TRBD1. The germline CDR1 and CDR2 sequences are LGHNA and YNFKEQ. V gave up 3 bases and J gave up 0 bases; unmatched junction bases: 6. This CDR3 has 16 residues. The CDR3 coding sequence is TGTGCCAGCAGCCACGATAGACAGGGGTCTAACTATGGCTACACCTTC. This sequence encodes CASSHDRQGSNYGYTF.

This clonotype has ten or more counts. The CDR3 nucleotides are TGCAGTGCTAGAAGTGGGGGTGAGCAGTTCTTC. Amino acids: CSARSGGEQFF. This chain uses TRBV20-1 with TRBJ2-1, with D perhaps matching TRBD1 or TRBD2 (5 bases each). Deletions cut 2 bases from V and 9 bases from J, with 8 bases between. The CDR3 contains 11 residues. Per the germline V gene, CDR1 is DFQATT and CDR2 is SNEGSKA (reference sequence).

In its sample, this clonotype was seen many times. This rearrangement joins TRBV19 to TRBJ1-5; D is unresolved. CDR3 length: 14 amino acids. The germline V gene has CDR1 LNHDA and CDR2 SQIVND (reference sequence). Trimming pared 2 bases from V and 0 bases from J, leaving 5 bases between. The CDR3, as DNA: TGTGCCAGTAGTATAAATCGTAGCAATCAGCCCCAGCATTTT. Translated: CASSINRSNQPQHF.

The table lists this clonotype with many counts. This chain links TRBV7-9 with TRBJ2-4; TRBD1 aligns across 10 bases. This CDR3 contains 14 residues. Unmatched junction bases numbered 6, after V lost 5 bases and J lost 8 bases. Germline V gene lookup returns CDR1 SEHNR and CDR2 FQNEAQ (reference sequence). The CDR3 bases are TGTGCCAGCAGCCCAGGGGACAGGGGTTACATTCAGTACTTC. It specifies CASSPGDRGYIQYF.

This clonotype was counted between two and nine times. This chain links TRBV4-3 with TRBJ1-5; TRBD1 might be the D (5 bases). The V and J ends lost 0 bases and 7 bases respectively, with 13 bases between them. This CDR3 has 15 amino acids. Germline V gene data show CDR1 as LGHNA and CDR2 as YSLEER. CDR3 amino acids: CASSQDAQSGQPQHF. DNA for the CDR3: TGCGCCAGCAGCCAAGATGCGCAATCAGGGCAGCCCCAGCATTTT.

The gene calls are TRBV11-1 and TRBJ2-7; 8 bases agree with TRBD1. V shed 8 bases and J 2 bases; nucleotides not matched to a gene: 11. Germline V lookup: CDR1 SGHAT, CDR2 FQDESV (reference sequence). There are 15 residues in the CDR3. The CDR3 bases are TGTGCCAGCTCCGGGGGACAGGCCCTGACCTACGAGCAGTACTTC. It translates to CASSGGQALTYEQYF.

V and J are TRBV25-1 and TRBJ1-4; TRBD1 matches at 7 bases. V shed 1 base, J shed 7 bases, and the junction held 9 bases outside the gene matches. From germline, CDR1 is MGHDK and CDR2 SYGVNS. This CDR3 contains 16 residues. CDR3 region: CASSEFRLDRTEKLFF. Here the CDR3 DNA reads TGTGCCAGCAGTGAATTTAGGTTGGACAGGACTGAAAAACTGTTTTTT. Full variable domain (outside the CDR3, taken from reference TRBV25-1 and TRBJ1-4): EADIYQTPRYLVIGTGKKITLECSQTMGHDKMYWYQQDPGMELHLIHYSYGVNSTEKGDLSSESTVSRIRTEHFPLTLESARPSHTSQYLCASSEFRLDRTEKLFFGSGTQLSVL.

This chain links TRBV19 with TRBJ1-5, with TRBD1 identical over 7 bases. Germline CDR1 LNHDA, CDR2 SQIVND (reference sequence). J lost 2 bases, V lost 5 bases, and 3 bases had no gene match. The CDR3 contains 14 residues. CDR3 in DNA: TGTGCCAGTAGTTTGGGACAGCGCAATCAGCCCCAGCATTTT. This encodes CASSLGQRNQPQHF.

This chain uses TRBV12-3 or TRBV12-4 with TRBJ1-6; the match to TRBD1 covers 7 bases. This CDR3 contains 14 residues. Trimming took 10 bases from V and 5 from J; bases not matched to a gene: 8. This CDR3 reads CATLRGQNNSPLHF. Here the CDR3 DNA reads TGTGCCACTCTCAGGGGACAGAATAATTCACCCCTCCACTTT.

There are a few counts of this clonotype. The chain is built from TRBV19 and TRBJ2-1, with a weak D call TRBD2 (5 bases). V lost 3 bases, J lost 12 bases, and 15 bases lay in between. The V gene's germline CDR1 is LNHDA and CDR2 SQIVND (reference sequence). CDR3 length: 13 amino acids. The CDR3 sequence: CASSIGLGSPQFF. For the CDR3, the DNA is TGTGCCAGTAGTATCGGACTGGGTTCCCCGCAGTTCTTC.

The rearrangement links TRBV5-4 to TRBJ2-5; TRBD2 matches at 8 bases. The junction had 12 bases not matched to a gene; V was cut back by 5 bases and J by 3 bases. The CDR3 consists of 16 residues. Germline V gene lookup returns CDR1 SGHNT and CDR2 YYREEE (reference sequence). As DNA, the CDR3 is TGTGCCAGCAGATTACGGAACCTTAGCGGGGAAGAGACCCAGTACTTC. It specifies CASRLRNLSGEETQYF.

This clonotype turned up a few times. The chain has TRBV7-2 and TRBJ1-3, with a tentative D call TRBD1 (5 bases). The CDR3 length is 17 residues. The V end lost 0 bases, the J end lost 4 bases, and 16 bases lay between the germline ends. CDR1 is SGHTA and CDR2 is FQGNSA in the germline V gene. CDR3 nucleotides: TGTGCCAGCAGCTTAGCTGGGGGGGATAGAGTCGGAAACACCATATATTTT. It is translated as CASSLAGGDRVGNTIYF.